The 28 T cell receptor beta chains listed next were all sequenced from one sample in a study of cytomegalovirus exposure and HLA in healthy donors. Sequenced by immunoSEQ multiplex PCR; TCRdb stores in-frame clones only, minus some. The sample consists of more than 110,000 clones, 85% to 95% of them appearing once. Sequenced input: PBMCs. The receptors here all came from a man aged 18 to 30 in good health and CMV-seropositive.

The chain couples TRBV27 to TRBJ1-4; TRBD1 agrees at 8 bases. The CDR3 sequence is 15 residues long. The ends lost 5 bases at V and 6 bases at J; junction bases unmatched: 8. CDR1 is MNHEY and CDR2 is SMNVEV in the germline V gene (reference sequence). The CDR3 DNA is TGTGCCAGCAGTCTCGGACAGGGTTCGGATGAAAAACTGTTTTTT. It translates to CASSLGQGSDEKLFF.

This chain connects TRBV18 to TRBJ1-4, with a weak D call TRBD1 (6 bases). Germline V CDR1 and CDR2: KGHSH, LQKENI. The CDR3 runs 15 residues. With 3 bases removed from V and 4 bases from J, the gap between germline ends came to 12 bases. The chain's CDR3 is CASSPGTLRNEKLFF. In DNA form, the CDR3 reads TGTGCCAGCTCACCGGGGACACTTCGTAATGAAAAACTGTTTTTT.

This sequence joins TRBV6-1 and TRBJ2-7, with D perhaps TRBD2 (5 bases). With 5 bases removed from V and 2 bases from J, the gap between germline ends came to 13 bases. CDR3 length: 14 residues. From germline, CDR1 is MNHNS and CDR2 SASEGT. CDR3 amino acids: CASSLGVGAYEQYF. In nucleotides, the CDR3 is TGTGCCAGCAGTCTCGGGGTCGGAGCCTACGAGCAGTACTTC.

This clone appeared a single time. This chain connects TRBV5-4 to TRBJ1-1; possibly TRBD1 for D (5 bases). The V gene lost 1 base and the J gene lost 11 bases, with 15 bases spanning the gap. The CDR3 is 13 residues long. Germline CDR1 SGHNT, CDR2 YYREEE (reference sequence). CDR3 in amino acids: CASSLSRGEKAFF. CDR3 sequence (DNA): TGTGCCAGCAGCTTGAGTAGGGGCGAGAAGGCTTTCTTT.

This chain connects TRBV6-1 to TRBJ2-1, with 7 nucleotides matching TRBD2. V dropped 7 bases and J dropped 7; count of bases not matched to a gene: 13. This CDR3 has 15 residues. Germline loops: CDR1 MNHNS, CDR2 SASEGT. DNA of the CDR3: TGTGCCAGCAAAAGGCAGGGCGGGAGTTTGAATGAGCAGTTCTTC. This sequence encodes CASKRQGGSLNEQFF.

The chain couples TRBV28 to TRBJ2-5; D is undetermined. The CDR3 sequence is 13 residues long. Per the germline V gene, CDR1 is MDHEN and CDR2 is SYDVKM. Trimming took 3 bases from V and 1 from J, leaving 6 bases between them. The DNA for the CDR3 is TGTGCCAGCAGTTTGAGTGTCCAAGAGACCCAGTACTTC. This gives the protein CASSLSVQETQYF.

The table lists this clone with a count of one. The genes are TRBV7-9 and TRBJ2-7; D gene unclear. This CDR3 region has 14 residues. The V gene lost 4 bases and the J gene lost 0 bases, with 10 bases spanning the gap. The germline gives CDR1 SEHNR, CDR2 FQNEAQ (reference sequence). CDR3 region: CASSSVRSSYEQYF. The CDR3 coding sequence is TGTGCCAGCAGCTCTGTACGGAGCTCCTACGAGCAGTACTTC.

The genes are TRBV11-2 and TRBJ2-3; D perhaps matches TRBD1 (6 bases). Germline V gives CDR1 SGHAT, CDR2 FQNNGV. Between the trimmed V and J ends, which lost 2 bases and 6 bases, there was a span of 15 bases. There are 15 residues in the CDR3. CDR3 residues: CASSLFAGAMDTQYF. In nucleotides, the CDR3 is TGTGCCAGCAGCTTATTTGCAGGGGCCATGGATACGCAGTATTTT.

CDR3 residues: CASTGTSGEQFF. In DNA form, the CDR3 reads TGTGCCAGCACCGGGACTAGCGGAGAGCAGTTCTTC. J is TRBJ2-1 and V is TRBV2; 11 positions agree with TRBD2. Germline V gives CDR1 SNHLY, CDR2 FYNNEI. This CDR3 region has 12 residues. V lost 7 bases to trimming and J lost 10 bases; unmatched junction nucleotides: 3.

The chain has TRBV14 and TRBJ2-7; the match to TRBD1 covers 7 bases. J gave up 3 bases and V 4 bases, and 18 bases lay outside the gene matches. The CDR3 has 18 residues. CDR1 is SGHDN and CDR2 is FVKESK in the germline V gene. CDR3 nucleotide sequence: TGTGCCAGCAGCCCCGAATCCGCAACTAGACAGGGACACTACGAGCAGTACTTC. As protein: CASSPESATRQGHYEQYF.

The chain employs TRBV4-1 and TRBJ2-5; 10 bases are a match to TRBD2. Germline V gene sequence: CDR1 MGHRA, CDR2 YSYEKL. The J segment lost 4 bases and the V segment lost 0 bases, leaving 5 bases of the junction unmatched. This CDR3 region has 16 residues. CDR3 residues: CASSQEASGRLETQYF. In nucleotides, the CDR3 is TGCGCCAGCAGCCAAGAGGCTAGCGGGAGATTAGAGACCCAGTACTTC.

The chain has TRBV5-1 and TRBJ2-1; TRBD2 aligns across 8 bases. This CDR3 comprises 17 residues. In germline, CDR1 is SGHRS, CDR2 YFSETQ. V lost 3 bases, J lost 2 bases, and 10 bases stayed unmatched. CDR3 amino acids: CASSSGASGPAYNEQFF. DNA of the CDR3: TGCGCCAGCAGCTCCGGTGCTAGCGGGCCTGCCTACAATGAGCAGTTCTTC.

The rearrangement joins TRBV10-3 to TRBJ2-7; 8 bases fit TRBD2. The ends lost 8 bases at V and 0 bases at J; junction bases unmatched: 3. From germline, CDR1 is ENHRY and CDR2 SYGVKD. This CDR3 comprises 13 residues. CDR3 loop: CAIQRGLSYEQYF. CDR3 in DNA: TGTGCCATCCAGCGGGGGCTCTCCTACGAGCAGTACTTC.

The CDR3 DNA follows: TGTGCCAGCAGCGGACTAAGCTACGAGCAGTACTTC. It encodes CASSGLSYEQYF. The chain uses TRBV27 and TRBJ2-7, with a tentative D call TRBD2 (6 bases). CDR1 is MNHEY and CDR2 is SMNVEV in the germline V gene (reference sequence). CDR3 length: 12 residues. Trimming took off 6 bases at V and 3 bases at J, with 9 bases between the two ends.

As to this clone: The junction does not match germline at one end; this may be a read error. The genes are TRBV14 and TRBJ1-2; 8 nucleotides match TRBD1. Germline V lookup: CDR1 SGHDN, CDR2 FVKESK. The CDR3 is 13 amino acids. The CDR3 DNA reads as TGTGCCAGCAGCCAAGAGACCCGGACAGGGAAAATCTTC. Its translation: CASSQETRTGKIF.

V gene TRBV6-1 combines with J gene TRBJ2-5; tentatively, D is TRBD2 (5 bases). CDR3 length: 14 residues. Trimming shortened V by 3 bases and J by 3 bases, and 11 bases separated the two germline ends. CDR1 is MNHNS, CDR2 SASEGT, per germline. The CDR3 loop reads CASSERGSKETQYF. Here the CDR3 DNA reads TGTGCCAGCAGTGAGAGAGGGAGTAAAGAGACCCAGTACTTC.

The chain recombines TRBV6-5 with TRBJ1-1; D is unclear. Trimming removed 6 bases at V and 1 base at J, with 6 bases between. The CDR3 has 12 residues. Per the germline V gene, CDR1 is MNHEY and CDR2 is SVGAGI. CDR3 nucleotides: TGTGCCAGCAGCCCCAGGAACACTGAAGCTTTCTTT. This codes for CASSPRNTEAFF.

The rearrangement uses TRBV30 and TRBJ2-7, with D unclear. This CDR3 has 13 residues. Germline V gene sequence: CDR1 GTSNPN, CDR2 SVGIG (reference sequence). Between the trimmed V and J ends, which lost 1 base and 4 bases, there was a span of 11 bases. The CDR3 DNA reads TGTGCCTGGAGTGCCTGGCAACCGTACGAGCAGTACTTC. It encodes CAWSAWQPYEQYF.

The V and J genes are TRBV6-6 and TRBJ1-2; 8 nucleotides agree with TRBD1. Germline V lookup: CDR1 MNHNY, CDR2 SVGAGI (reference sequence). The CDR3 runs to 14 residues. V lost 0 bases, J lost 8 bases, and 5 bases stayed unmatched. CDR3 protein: CASSYSGQEQGYTF. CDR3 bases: TGTGCCAGCAGTTACTCGGGACAGGAGCAGGGCTACACCTTC.

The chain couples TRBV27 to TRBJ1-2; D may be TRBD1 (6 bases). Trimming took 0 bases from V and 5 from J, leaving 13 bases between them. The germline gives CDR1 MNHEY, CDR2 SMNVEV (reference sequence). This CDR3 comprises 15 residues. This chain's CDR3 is CASSLSRGGTYGYTF. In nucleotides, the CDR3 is TGTGCCAGCAGTTTATCGAGGGGGGGAACTTATGGCTACACCTTC.

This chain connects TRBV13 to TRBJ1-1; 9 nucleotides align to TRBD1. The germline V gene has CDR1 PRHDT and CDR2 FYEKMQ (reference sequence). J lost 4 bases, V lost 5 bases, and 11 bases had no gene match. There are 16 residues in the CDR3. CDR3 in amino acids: CASSPNSGTGFTEAFF. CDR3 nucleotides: TGTGCCAGCAGCCCAAACTCCGGGACAGGGTTCACTGAAGCTTTCTTT.

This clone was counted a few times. CDR3 nucleotides: TGTGCCAGCAGCCCGGACAGGGGGGGCAATCAGCCCCAGCATTTT. The encoded protein is CASSPDRGGNQPQHF. V gene TRBV7-8 combines with J gene TRBJ1-5; 10 bases agree with TRBD1. The CDR3 sequence is 15 residues long. V was clipped by 5 bases and J by 2 bases; unmatched bases: 3. In germline, CDR1 is SGHVS, CDR2 FQNEAQ.

In DNA form, the CDR3 reads TGTGCCAGCAGTTTGGGACAGGGACGGTTTTCTAACTATGGCTACACCTTC. Its protein is CASSLGQGRFSNYGYTF. This chain links TRBV28 with TRBJ1-2; 9 nucleotides align to TRBD1. The CDR3 totals 17 residues. V shed 3 bases, J shed 0 bases, and the junction held 8 bases outside the gene matches. Germline CDR1 MDHEN, CDR2 SYDVKM.

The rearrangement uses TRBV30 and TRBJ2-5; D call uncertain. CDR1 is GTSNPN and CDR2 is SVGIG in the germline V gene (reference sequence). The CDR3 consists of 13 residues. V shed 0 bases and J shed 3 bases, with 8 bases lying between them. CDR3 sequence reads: CAWSVLGKETQYF. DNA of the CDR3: TGTGCCTGGAGTGTGCTAGGAAAAGAGACCCAGTACTTC.

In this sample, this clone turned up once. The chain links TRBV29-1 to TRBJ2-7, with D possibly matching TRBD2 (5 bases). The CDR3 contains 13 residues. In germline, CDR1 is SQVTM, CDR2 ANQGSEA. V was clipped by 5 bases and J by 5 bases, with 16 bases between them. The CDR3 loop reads CSVNLRRSDEQYF. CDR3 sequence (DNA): TGCAGCGTTAACCTCAGGAGGAGTGACGAGCAGTACTTC.

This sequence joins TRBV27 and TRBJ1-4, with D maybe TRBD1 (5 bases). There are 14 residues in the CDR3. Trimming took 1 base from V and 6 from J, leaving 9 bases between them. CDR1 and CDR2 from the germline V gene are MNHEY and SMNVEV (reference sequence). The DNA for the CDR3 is TGTGCCAGCAGTTTATTGGGGGGAGATGAAAAACTGTTTTTT. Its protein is CASSLLGGDEKLFF.

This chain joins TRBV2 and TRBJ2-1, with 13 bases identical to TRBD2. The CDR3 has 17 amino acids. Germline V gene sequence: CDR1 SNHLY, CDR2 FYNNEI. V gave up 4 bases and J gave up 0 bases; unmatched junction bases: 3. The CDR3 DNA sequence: TGTGCCAGCAGTGGGACTAGCGGGAGCCCCTCCTACAATGAGCAGTTCTTC. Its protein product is CASSGTSGSPSYNEQFF.

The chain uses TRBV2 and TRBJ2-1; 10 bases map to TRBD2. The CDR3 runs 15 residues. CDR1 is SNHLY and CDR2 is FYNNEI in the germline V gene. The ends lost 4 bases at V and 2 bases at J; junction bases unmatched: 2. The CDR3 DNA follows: TGTGCCAGCAGTGGGACTAGCGGCCCCTACAATGAGCAGTTCTTC. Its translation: CASSGTSGPYNEQFF.